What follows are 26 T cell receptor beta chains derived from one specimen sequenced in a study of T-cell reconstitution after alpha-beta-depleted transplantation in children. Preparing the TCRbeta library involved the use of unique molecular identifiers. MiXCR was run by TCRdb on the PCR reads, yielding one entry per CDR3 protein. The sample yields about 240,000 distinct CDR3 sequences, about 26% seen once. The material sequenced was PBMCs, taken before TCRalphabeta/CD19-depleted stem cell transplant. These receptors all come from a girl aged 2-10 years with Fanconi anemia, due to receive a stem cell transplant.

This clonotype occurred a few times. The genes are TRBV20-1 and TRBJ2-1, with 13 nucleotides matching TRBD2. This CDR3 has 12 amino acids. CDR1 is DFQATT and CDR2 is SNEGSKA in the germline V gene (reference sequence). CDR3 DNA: TGCAGGGGACTAGCGGGGTACAATGAGCAGTTCTTC. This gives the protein CRGLAGYNEQFF.

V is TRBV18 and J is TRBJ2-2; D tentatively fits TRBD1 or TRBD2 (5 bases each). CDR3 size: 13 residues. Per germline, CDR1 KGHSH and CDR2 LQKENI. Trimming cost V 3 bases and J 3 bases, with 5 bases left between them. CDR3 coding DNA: TGTGCCAGCTCACCGGGACACACCGGGGAGCTGTTTTTT. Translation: CASSPGHTGELFF.

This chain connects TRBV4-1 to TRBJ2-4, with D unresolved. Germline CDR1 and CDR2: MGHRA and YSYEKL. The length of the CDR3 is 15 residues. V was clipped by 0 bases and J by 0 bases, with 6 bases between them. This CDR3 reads CASSQDLIAKNIQYF. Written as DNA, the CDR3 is TGCGCCAGCAGCCAAGATCTGATAGCCAAAAACATTCAGTACTTC.

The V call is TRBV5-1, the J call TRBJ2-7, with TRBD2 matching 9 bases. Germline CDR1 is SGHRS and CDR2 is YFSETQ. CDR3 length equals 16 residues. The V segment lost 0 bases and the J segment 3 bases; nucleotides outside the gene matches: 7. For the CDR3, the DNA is TGCGCCAGCAGCTTGGGAATAGCGGGAGATCTCTACGAGCAGTACTTC. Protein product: CASSLGIAGDLYEQYF.

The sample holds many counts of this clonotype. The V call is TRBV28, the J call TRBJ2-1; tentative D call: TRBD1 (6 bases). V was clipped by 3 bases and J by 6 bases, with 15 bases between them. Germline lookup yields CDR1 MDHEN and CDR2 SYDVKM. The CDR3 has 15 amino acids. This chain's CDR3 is CASSFGQGPINEQFF. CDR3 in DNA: TGTGCCAGCAGTTTCGGTCAGGGGCCTATCAATGAGCAGTTCTTC.

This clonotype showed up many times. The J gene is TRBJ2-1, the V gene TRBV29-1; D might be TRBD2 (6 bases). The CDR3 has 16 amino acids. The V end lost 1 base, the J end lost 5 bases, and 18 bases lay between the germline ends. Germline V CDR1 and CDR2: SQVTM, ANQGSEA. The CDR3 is CSVEVWQGDFHNEQFF. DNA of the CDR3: TGCAGCGTTGAAGTATGGCAAGGGGACTTTCACAATGAGCAGTTCTTC.

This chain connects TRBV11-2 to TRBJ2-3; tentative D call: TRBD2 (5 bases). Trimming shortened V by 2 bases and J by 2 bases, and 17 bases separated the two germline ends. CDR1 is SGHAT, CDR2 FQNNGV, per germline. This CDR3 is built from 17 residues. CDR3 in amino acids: CASSLPAEMGYTDTQYF. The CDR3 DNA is TGTGCCAGCAGCTTACCAGCGGAGATGGGTTACACAGATACGCAGTATTTT.

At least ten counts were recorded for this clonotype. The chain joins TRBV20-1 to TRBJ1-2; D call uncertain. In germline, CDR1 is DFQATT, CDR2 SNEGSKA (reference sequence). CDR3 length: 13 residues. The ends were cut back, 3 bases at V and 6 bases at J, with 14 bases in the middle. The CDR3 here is CSARVGPKDGYTF. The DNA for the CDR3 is TGCAGTGCTAGGGTAGGGCCTAAGGATGGCTACACCTTC.

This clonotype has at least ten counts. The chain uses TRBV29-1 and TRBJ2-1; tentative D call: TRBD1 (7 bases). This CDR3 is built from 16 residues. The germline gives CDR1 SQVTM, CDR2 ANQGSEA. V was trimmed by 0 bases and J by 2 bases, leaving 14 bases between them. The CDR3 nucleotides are TGCAGCGTTGAAGATTTCGCAGGGGGGACCTACAATGAGCAGTTCTTC. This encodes CSVEDFAGGTYNEQFF.

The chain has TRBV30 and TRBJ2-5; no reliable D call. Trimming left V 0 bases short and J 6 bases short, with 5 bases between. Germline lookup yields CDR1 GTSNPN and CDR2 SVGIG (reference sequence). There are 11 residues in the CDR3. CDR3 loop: CAWSVEKTQYF. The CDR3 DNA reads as TGTGCCTGGAGTGTAGAGAAGACCCAGTACTTC.

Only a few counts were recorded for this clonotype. This CDR3 is CASNEQEQETQYF. CDR3 coding DNA: TGTGCCAGCAACGAACAGGAACAAGAGACCCAGTACTTC. The V gene is TRBV6-1, the J gene TRBJ2-5; TRBD1 might be the D (5 bases). Germline loops: CDR1 MNHNS, CDR2 SASEGT. The CDR3 runs 13 residues. V lost 7 bases and J 2 bases, leaving 11 bases between the germline ends.

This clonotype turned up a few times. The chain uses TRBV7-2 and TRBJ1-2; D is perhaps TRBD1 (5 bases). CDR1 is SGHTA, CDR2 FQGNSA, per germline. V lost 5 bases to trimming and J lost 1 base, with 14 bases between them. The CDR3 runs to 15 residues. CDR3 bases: TGTGCCAGCAGCATACGGGGGGTAGTTAACTATGGCTACACCTTC. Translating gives CASSIRGVVNYGYTF. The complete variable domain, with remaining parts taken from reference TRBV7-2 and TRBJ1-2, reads GAGVSQSPSNKVTEKGKDVELRCDPISGHTALYWYRQSLGQGLEFLIYFQGNSAPDKSGLPSDRFSAERTGGSVSTLTIQRTQQEDSAVYLCASSIRGVVNYGYTFGSGTRLTVV.

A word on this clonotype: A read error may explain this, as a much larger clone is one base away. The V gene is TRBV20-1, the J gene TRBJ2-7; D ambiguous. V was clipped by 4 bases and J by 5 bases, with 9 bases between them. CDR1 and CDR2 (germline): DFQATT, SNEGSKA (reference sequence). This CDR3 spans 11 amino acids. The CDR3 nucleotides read TGCAGTGCTACCCTCGACCACGAGCAGTACTTC. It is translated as CSATLDHEQYF.

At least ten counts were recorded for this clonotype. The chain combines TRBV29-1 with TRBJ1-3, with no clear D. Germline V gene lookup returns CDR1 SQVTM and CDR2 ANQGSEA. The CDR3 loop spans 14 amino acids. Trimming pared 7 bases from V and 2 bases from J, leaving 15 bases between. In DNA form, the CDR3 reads TGCAGCGCTGAGCCCCCTGGTACTGGAAACACCATATATTTT. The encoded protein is CSAEPPGTGNTIYF.

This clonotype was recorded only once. This chain's CDR3 is CASSLAPLDEYEQFF. Here the CDR3 DNA reads TGTGCCAGCAGCTTAGCCCCACTCGACGAGTATGAGCAGTTCTTC. The chain links TRBV7-8 to TRBJ2-1; D call uncertain. Trimming cost V 0 bases and J 8 bases, with 14 bases left between them. The CDR3 sequence is 15 residues long. Germline V lookup: CDR1 SGHVS, CDR2 FQNEAQ.

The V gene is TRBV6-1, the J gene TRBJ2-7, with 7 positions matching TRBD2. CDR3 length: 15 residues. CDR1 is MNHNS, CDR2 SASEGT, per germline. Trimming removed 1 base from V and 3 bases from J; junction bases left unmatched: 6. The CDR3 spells CASSEVGGSVYEQYF. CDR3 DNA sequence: TGTGCCAGCAGTGAAGTTGGCGGGAGTGTCTACGAGCAGTACTTC.

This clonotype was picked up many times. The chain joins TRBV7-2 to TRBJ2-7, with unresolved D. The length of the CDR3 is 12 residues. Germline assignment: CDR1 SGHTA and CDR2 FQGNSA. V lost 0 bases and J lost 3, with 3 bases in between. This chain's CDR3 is CASSLARYEQYF. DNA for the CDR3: TGTGCCAGCAGCTTAGCGCGCTACGAGCAGTACTTC.

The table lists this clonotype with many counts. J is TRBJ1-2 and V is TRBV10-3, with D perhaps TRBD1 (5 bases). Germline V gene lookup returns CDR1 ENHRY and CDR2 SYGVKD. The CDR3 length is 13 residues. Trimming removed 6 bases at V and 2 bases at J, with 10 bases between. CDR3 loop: CAIRGTDNYGYTF. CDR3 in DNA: TGTGCCATCAGAGGGACGGACAACTATGGCTACACCTTC.

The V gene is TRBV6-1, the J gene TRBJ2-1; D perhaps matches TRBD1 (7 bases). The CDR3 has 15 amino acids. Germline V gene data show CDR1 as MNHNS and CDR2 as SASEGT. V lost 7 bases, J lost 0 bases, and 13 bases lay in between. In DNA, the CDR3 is TGTGCCAGCAACACCAGGGGGGCCTCCTACAATGAGCAGTTCTTC. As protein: CASNTRGASYNEQFF.

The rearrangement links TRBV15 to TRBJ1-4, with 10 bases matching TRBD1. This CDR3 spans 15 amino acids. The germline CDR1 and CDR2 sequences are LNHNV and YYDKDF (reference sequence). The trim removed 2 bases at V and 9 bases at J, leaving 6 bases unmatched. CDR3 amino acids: CATSRQRDRGQKLFF. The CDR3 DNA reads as TGTGCCACCAGCAGACAACGGGACAGGGGTCAAAAACTGTTTTTT.

For the CDR3, the DNA is TGTGCCAGCAGTTTAACTTCTTCAACCTACGAGCAGTACTTC. Its translation: CASSLTSSTYEQYF. The genes are TRBV6-5 and TRBJ2-7, with D uncertain. There are 14 residues in the CDR3. The V and J ends lost 4 bases and 2 bases respectively, with 12 bases between them. Germline-derived CDR1 and CDR2 are MNHEY and SVGAGI.

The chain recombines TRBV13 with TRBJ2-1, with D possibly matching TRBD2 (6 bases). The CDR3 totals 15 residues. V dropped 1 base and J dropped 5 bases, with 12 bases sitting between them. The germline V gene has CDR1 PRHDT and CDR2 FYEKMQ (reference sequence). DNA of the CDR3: TGTGCCAGCAGCTTAGTCAGGCGGGGCCACAATGAGCAGTTCTTC. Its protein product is CASSLVRRGHNEQFF.

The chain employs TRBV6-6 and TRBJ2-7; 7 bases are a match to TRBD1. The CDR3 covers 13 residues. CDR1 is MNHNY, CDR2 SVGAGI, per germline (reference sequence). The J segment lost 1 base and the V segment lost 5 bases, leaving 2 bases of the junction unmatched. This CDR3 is CASSGQVSYEQYF. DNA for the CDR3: TGTGCCAGCAGTGGACAGGTTTCCTACGAGCAGTACTTC.

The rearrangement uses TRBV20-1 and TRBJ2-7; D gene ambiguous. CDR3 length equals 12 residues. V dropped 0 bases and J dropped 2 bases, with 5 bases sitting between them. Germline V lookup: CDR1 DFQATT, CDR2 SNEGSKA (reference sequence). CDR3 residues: CSARDAPYEQYF. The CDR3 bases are TGCAGTGCTAGAGATGCCCCCTACGAGCAGTACTTC.

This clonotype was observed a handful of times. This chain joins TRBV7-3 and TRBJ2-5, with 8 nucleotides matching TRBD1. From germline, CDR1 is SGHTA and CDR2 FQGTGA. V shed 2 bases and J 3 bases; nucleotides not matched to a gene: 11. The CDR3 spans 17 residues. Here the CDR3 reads CASSLLPTGTGKETQYF. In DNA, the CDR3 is TGTGCCAGCAGCTTACTCCCTACCGGGACAGGAAAAGAGACCCAGTACTTC.

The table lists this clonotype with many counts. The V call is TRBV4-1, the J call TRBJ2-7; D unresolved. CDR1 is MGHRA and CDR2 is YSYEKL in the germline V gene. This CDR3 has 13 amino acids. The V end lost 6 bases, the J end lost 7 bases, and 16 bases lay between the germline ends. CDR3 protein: CASSAPLLGEQYF. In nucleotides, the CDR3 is TGCGCCAGCAGTGCCCCCCTCCTAGGGGAGCAGTACTTC.